This T cell receptor beta chain was obtained from a study of Graves' ophthalmopathy and Graves' hyperthyroidism (dated by TCRdb to 2017 to 2018). General notes on the study: Peripheral blood was collected before any treatment was given, at the time of initial diagnosis. In more than five hyperthyroidism patients, the T-cell repertoires found in thyroid tissue were compared with those found in blood. To explore V-J signatures distinguishing ophthalmopathy from hyperthyroidism, a discovery set of about a hundred patients (roughly 45 ophthalmopathy, 55 to 60 stable hyperthyroidism) was enrolled. In total, around 140 blood samples were TCR-sequenced: 43 ophthalmopathy, approximately 75 hyperthyroidism and some 17 hyperthyroidism-to-ophthalmopathy patients. The 85 to 100 discovery patients were randomly split 7:3 into training and test sets. The study used signatures of the TCR beta repertoire to tell Graves' ophthalmopathy apart from Graves' hyperthyroidism and to predict which patients would progress to ophthalmopathy. After sampling, hyperthyroidism patients received methimazole starting at 30 mg daily, and ophthalmopathy patients received high-dose intravenous methylprednisolone. An independent validation cohort was composed of 18 hyperthyroidism patients and around 16 patients who later progressed from hyperthyroidism to ophthalmopathy.

At least ten counts were recorded for this clonotype. Its antigen is still unknown. Within one base of it there is no much larger clone, and no base qualities were kept. The study at large found these results: No statistical method was used to set the sample size in advance, and the investigators knew which group each participant was assigned to. Among expanded thyroid clonotypes with frequency above 0.001, most also showed up in blood, which suggests that blood repertoires may reflect the thyroid immune response. In validation, the model predicted ophthalmopathy progression with over 60% sensitivity and roughly 78% specificity; about a dozen predicted patients were CT-confirmed with GO in a median of around 6 months. In cross-validation, the 13-signature model distinguished ophthalmopathy from stable hyperthyroidism with 85% to 90% sensitivity and about 84% specificity, and in the test set the corresponding values were about 80% and 75%.

TCR beta CDR3 regions were amplified from RNA transcripts for repertoire sequencing. The first round of RT-PCR was done with HTBI primers and the Qiagen OneStep RT-PCR kit, and was followed by a second round of multiplex PCR, then size selection and purification. Libraries were sequenced on an Illumina HiSeq2000 using paired-end 100 bp reads. As for how the authors treated the data: Reads were processed with SOAPnuke, discarding reads with adapters, uncalled bases, mean Phred below 15, or no exact constant-primer or identifier match. High-quality paired reads were merged with COPE v1.2.5. Each unique nucleotide sequence was treated as a clonotype, and MiTCR v1.1 was used to align the clonotypes to the IMGT TRB V, D and J references. Analysis was restricted to V-J combinations with a frequency above 0.0001, which covered just over 98% of repertoires. A TCR clonal expansion and chaos score per V-J combination was defined as the ratio of F50 clonal expansion to chaos observed in the TCRdist matrix. Welch's t-statistics and random forest were used to narrow the features down to about twelve V-J combinations, which were then fed into a naive Bayes classifier. The Morisita-Horn index was used to measure how similar the thyroid and blood repertoires were. In-frame beta chains were kept once TCRdb had trimmed the public reads at Q25 with fastp and called clones with MiXCR. For every CDR3 protein sequence, its rows merge into one entry that carries the most common genes and DNA. In this record, the V and J calls reflect TCRdb's handling and not the investigators' own analysis. The sample table records about 380,000 distinct CDR3 sequences; 15% to 19% of these occur just once. Roughly 7% of the sample is in the top ten clones.

A patient counted as having stable hyperthyroidism if there was no progression to ophthalmopathy within 18 months of follow-up. Hyperthyroidism patients were newly diagnosed, with disease duration under 2 months, and aged 18 to 65 years. Patients with other autoimmune diseases, uncontrolled infections, pregnancy or lactation were excluded from the study. Diagnosis was based on clinical symptoms, serum thyroxine, TRAb, thyroid ultrasound and orbital computed tomography. PBMCs were isolated from roughly 10 ml of fresh peripheral blood by Ficoll-Paque density gradient centrifugation. Total RNA was extracted with Trizol reagent and quality-checked on an Agilent 2100 Bioanalyzer. This clonotype was sampled from a woman aged 18-29 years with stable Graves' hyperthyroidism. Donor details come from another sample of the same person, matched by shared clones. The sample was peripheral blood.

The CDR3: CSARGQRAYEQYF. The nucleotide sequence is given as TGCAGTGCTAGAGGGCAACGCGCTTACGAGCAGTACTTC. The V and J genes are TRBV20-1 and TRBJ2-7; a confident D gene designation cannot be given. CDR3 length: 13 amino acids, cysteine to phenylalanine. Of all the DNA, just the CDR3 is kept, 39 bases in frame from base 1. The V end loses 1 base and the J end loses 4 bases, and a stretch of 11 bases separates them. Via the germline V gene (reference sequence), CDR1 is DFQATT and CDR2 SNEGSKA.